Following are 21 T cell receptor beta chains from one sample sequenced in a study of blood T cell repertoires in COVID-19. Only in-frame clones appear in the TCRdb table, and some are missing; sequencing was by immunoSEQ multiplex PCR. The profile shows around 160,000 clones, around 85% of them singletons. Sequences were obtained from peripheral blood. The receptors originated from a man aged 55 to 70 with active or convalescent COVID-19.

The chain carries TRBV12-3 or TRBV12-4 and TRBJ1-2; the D is unclear. The CDR3 totals 13 residues. The ends were cut back, 3 bases at V and 2 bases at J, with 7 bases in the middle. The DNA for the CDR3 is TGTGCCAGCAGTTTGGAGATCAACTATGGCTACACCTTC. Translating gives CASSLEINYGYTF.

The chain joins TRBV13 to TRBJ2-3; D gene ambiguous. The CDR3 has 16 residues. Deletions cut 1 base from V and 0 bases from J, with 11 bases between. Germline V gives CDR1 PRHDT, CDR2 FYEKMQ (reference sequence). The DNA of the CDR3 is TGTGCCAGCAGCTTAGCCACAGTCGCTAGCACAGATACGCAGTATTTT. Translated, it gives CASSLATVASTDTQYF.

This clone has more than one count but fewer than ten. The gene calls are TRBV7-2 and TRBJ2-2, with D perhaps TRBD2 (7 bases). Looked up from germline, CDR1 is SGHTA and CDR2 is FQGNSA. The CDR3 extends over 15 amino acids. V dropped 3 bases and J dropped 5 bases, with 13 bases sitting between them. The CDR3 DNA follows: TGTGCCAGCAGCTTGAGGGGGAGGGAAACCGGGGAGCTGTTTTTT. Protein: CASSLRGRETGELFF.

The chain recombines TRBV15 with TRBJ2-2; 8 bases line up with TRBD2. Germline trimming cut 0 bases from V and 1 base from J; bases unmatched to any gene: 4. Germline assignment: CDR1 LNHNV and CDR2 YYDKDF (reference sequence). This CDR3 has 17 amino acids. Here the CDR3 DNA reads TGTGCCACCAGCAGAGATGTTCTAGCGGGGAACACCGGGGAGCTGTTTTTT. Protein product: CATSRDVLAGNTGELFF. Variable domain in full (rest from reference TRBV15 and TRBJ2-2): DAMVIQNPRYQVTQFGKPVTLSCSQTLNHNVMYWYQQKSSQAPKLLFHYYDKDFNNEADTPDNFQSRRPNTSFCFLDIRSPGLGDTAMYLCATSRDVLAGNTGELFFGEGSRLTVL.

The chain combines TRBV15 with TRBJ1-4; tentatively, D is TRBD1 (5 bases). Per the germline V gene, CDR1 is LNHNV and CDR2 is YYDKDF (reference sequence). The CDR3 loop spans 15 amino acids. V lost 1 base, J lost 3 bases, and 9 bases lay in between. The CDR3 region is CATSRGPGSNEKLFF. The CDR3 nucleotides are TGTGCCACCAGCAGAGGGCCAGGGTCTAATGAAAAACTGTTTTTT.

This clone was detected only once. The chain combines TRBV5-4 with TRBJ1-6, with TRBD1 matching 12 bases. Germline V lookup: CDR1 SGHNT, CDR2 YYREEE (reference sequence). V dropped 2 bases and J dropped 8; count of bases not matched to a gene: 8. The CDR3 runs to 17 residues. CDR3 loop: CASSFLGQGAWDSPLHF. The CDR3 DNA is TGTGCCAGCAGCTTCTTGGGACAGGGGGCGTGGGATTCACCCCTCCACTTT.

This clone showed up just once. The chain carries TRBV12-3 or TRBV12-4 and TRBJ1-5; D might be TRBD1 (5 bases). The CDR3 has 13 residues. V dropped 6 bases and J dropped 7 bases, with 13 bases sitting between them. CDR3 in amino acids: CASSSPGYQPQHF. CDR3 DNA sequence: TGTGCCAGCAGCTCCCCAGGGTACCAGCCCCAGCATTTT.

The chain links TRBV7-3 to TRBJ1-1, with D maybe TRBD1 (6 bases). In germline, CDR1 is SGHTA, CDR2 FQGTGA. There are 13 residues in the CDR3. Trimming removed 5 bases at V and 5 bases at J, with 12 bases between. In nucleotides, the CDR3 is TGTGCCAGCAGCCCGGACAGAGCTACTGAAGCTTTCTTT. Its translation: CASSPDRATEAFF.

This clone showed up just a few times. The V and J genes are TRBV27 and TRBJ1-2; D perhaps matches TRBD1 (5 bases). The germline V gene encodes CDR1 MNHEY and CDR2 SMNVEV (reference sequence). CDR3 length: 12 amino acids. Trimming took off 4 bases at V and 9 bases at J, with 12 bases between the two ends. CDR3 DNA: TGTGCCAGCAGTTCCGCTCGGGGGAGCTACACCTTC. This encodes CASSSARGSYTF.

Concerning this clone: Other nucleotide sequences in the sample specify the same CDR3. V and J are TRBV3-1 (or the pseudogene TRBV3-2) and TRBJ2-7; D unresolved. Trimming cost V 4 bases and J 0 bases, with 7 bases left between them. Germline-derived CDR1 and CDR2 are LGHDT and YNNKEL (reference sequence). The CDR3 loop spans 13 amino acids. The CDR3 sequence: CASSPSSSYEQYF. CDR3 in DNA: TGTGCCAGCAGCCCCTCCAGCTCCTACGAGCAGTACTTC.

The chain uses TRBV2 and TRBJ2-1; 9 bases map to TRBD2. Unmatched junction bases numbered 21, after V lost 6 bases and J lost 9 bases. The CDR3 is 18 amino acids. Germline values: CDR1 SNHLY, CDR2 FYNNEI. The CDR3 region is CASSHALIGAGGQGEQFF. The CDR3 DNA is TGTGCCAGCAGCCACGCCCTCATAGGGGCGGGGGGGCAAGGTGAGCAGTTCTTC. The full variable domain, with the rest looked up from reference TRBV2 and TRBJ2-1, is EPEVTQTPSHQVTQMGQEVILRCVPISNHLYFYWYRQILGQKVEFLVSFYNNEISEKSEIFDDQFSVERPDGSNFTLKIRSTKLEDSAMYFCASSHALIGAGGQGEQFFGPGTRLTVL.

This sequence joins TRBV5-4 and TRBJ1-2; 8 positions match TRBD1. CDR1 and CDR2 from the germline V gene are SGHNT and YYREEE (reference sequence). This CDR3 contains 13 residues. The V and J ends lost 5 bases and 7 bases, in that order; junction bases with no gene match: 7. The CDR3 region has the DNA TGTGCCAGCAGTGGACAGGGAGGGAGTGGCTACACCTTC. Translated: CASSGQGGSGYTF.

This clone came up once. The chain is built from TRBV5-1 and TRBJ1-3; D might be TRBD1 (6 bases). The CDR3 covers 17 residues. Germline V lookup: CDR1 SGHRS, CDR2 YFSETQ. The ends were cut back, 1 base at V and 5 bases at J, with 19 bases in the middle. This chain's CDR3 is CASSLFGEQGRRNTIYF. CDR3 DNA: TGCGCCAGCAGCTTGTTCGGAGAACAGGGTCGGAGAAACACCATATATTTT.

The V and J genes are TRBV19 and TRBJ1-1; D possibly corresponds to TRBD1 (5 bases). V gave up 8 bases and J gave up 5 bases, with 18 bases separating them. The CDR3 has 14 residues. Germline V gene data show CDR1 as LNHDA and CDR2 as SQIVND (reference sequence). The CDR3 protein is CASRRGGEGTEAFF. The CDR3 nucleotides read TGTGCCAGTCGCCGCGGGGGGGAGGGGACTGAAGCTTTCTTT.

This sequence joins TRBV29-1 and TRBJ1-2; tentative D call: TRBD1 (5 bases). With 3 bases removed from V and 5 bases from J, the gap between germline ends came to 16 bases. The CDR3 is made up of 14 amino acids. The germline V gene has CDR1 SQVTM and CDR2 ANQGSEA. The CDR3 bases are TGCAGCGTTGAGGCTAGGGGCTTAGGGTATGGCTACACCTTC. Amino acids: CSVEARGLGYGYTF.

The chain links TRBV6-5 to TRBJ1-5; 7 positions agree with TRBD1. CDR1 and CDR2 from the germline V gene are MNHEY and SVGAGI. V was pared by 2 bases and J by 5 bases, with 6 bases of the junction left unmatched. The CDR3 is 15 residues long. The CDR3 sequence is CASSYSSQGDQPQHF. In nucleotides, the CDR3 is TGTGCCAGCAGTTACAGCAGTCAGGGGGATCAGCCCCAGCATTTT.

The chain links TRBV9 to TRBJ1-2; no firm D call. The ends were cut back, 3 bases at V and 4 bases at J, with 22 bases in the middle. This CDR3 region has 17 residues. CDR1 SGDLS and CDR2 YYNGEE come from the germline V gene. CDR3 in amino acids: CASSATFEAILGYGYTF. The CDR3 bases are TGTGCCAGCAGCGCAACATTTGAGGCGATCTTGGGCTATGGCTACACCTTC.

This clone was counted at least ten times. This sample also contains other DNA sequences that code for the same CDR3. The rearrangement uses TRBV5-1 and TRBJ1-1; maybe TRBD1 (5 bases). The germline V gene encodes CDR1 SGHRS and CDR2 YFSETQ. Trimming shortened V by 2 bases and J by 2 bases, and 10 bases separated the two germline ends. The CDR3 length is 14 residues. DNA for the CDR3: TGCGCCAGCAGCTTAGGACAAACCAACACTGAAGCTTTCTTT. The encoded protein is CASSLGQTNTEAFF.

This clone was observed once. The chain joins TRBV6-5 to TRBJ2-3, with 9 nucleotides matching TRBD2. CDR1 and CDR2 from the germline V gene are MNHEY and SVGAGI. The length of the CDR3 is 16 residues. With 2 bases clipped from V and 3 bases from J, the junction kept 6 bases outside the gene matches. CDR3 nucleotide sequence: TGTGCCAGCAGTTACGGAAGCGGGGGGTGGACAGATACGCAGTATTTT. This gives the protein CASSYGSGGWTDTQYF.

The CDR3 region has the DNA TGTGCCAGCAGCGCCCTGCCTAGCTCAAACAATGAGCAGTTCTTC. It yields the protein CASSALPSSNNEQFF. The chain carries TRBV27 and TRBJ2-1, with a weak D call TRBD2 (5 bases). Germline V gene data show CDR1 as MNHEY and CDR2 as SMNVEV (reference sequence). V gave up 6 bases and J gave up 5 bases, with 17 bases separating them. This CDR3 has 15 amino acids.

The chain uses TRBV10-3 and TRBJ2-3, with TRBD1 matching 7 bases. CDR1 and CDR2 from the germline V gene are ENHRY and SYGVKD. V was pared by 10 bases and J by 1 base, with 2 bases of the junction left unmatched. CDR3 length equals 12 residues. This CDR3 is CATGQGTDTQYF. CDR3 bases: TGTGCCACCGGACAGGGCACAGATACGCAGTATTTT.